This entry lists 7 T cell receptor beta chains sequenced from one sample in a study of chemoradiotherapy in HPV16-positive cancers. Measured with immunoSEQ multiplex PCR; TCRdb has only the in-frame clones, and not every one. The data show roughly 5,700 clones, more than 65% seen once. This sample comprised tumor tissue, obtained from a patient who underwent chemoradiotherapy. The receptors stem from a human donor with HPV-associated anogenital cancer.

The chain uses TRBV5-6 and TRBJ2-5; D remains ambiguous. The V end lost 0 bases, the J end lost 4 bases, and 7 bases lay between the germline ends. The CDR3 sequence is 13 residues long. Germline CDR1 is SGHDT and CDR2 is YYEEEE. CDR3 residues: CASSLVQVETQYF. For the CDR3, the DNA is TGTGCCAGCAGCTTGGTCCAGGTAGAGACCCAGTACTTC.

This chain uses TRBV7-8 with TRBJ1-2, with unresolved D. Trimming left V 3 bases short and J 1 base short, with 6 bases between. The germline CDR1 and CDR2 sequences are SGHVS and FQNEAQ. The CDR3 extends over 13 amino acids. CDR3 region: CASSFLDNYGYTF. CDR3 DNA: TGTGCCAGCAGCTTCCTTGATAACTATGGCTACACCTTC.

The rearrangement uses TRBV5-5 and TRBJ2-2, with D possibly matching TRBD2 (5 bases). In germline, CDR1 is SGHKS, CDR2 YYEKEE (reference sequence). The V end was cut by 0 bases, the J end by 3 bases, with 12 bases between. The CDR3 is 16 residues long. The CDR3 spells CASSLVPGSDTGELFF. In nucleotides, the CDR3 is TGTGCCAGCAGCTTGGTTCCGGGGTCAGACACCGGGGAGCTGTTTTTT.

This clone was counted once. V and J are TRBV4-1 and TRBJ2-4; tentative D call: TRBD1 (6 bases). Germline values: CDR1 MGHRA, CDR2 YSYEKL. This CDR3 is 19 amino acids long. Trimming removed 0 bases at V and 0 bases at J, with 18 bases between. The CDR3 nucleotides read TGCGCCAGCAGCCAAGAGGGGCAGGGGTTCGCGGGAGCCAAAAACATTCAGTACTTC. Translation: CASSQEGQGFAGAKNIQYF.

This clone was seen only a few times. This chain joins TRBV11-3 and TRBJ1-1; D gene ambiguous. V shed 0 bases and J shed 3 bases, with 5 bases lying between them. This CDR3 has 13 residues. Per germline, CDR1 SGHNT and CDR2 YENEEA. CDR3 protein: CASSLEQDTEAFF. CDR3 DNA: TGTGCCAGCAGCTTAGAGCAGGACACTGAAGCTTTCTTT.

The chain is built from TRBV6-6 and TRBJ1-2, with D tentatively TRBD1 (5 bases). CDR1 and CDR2 from the germline V gene are MNHNY and SVGAGI (reference sequence). CDR3 length equals 14 residues. The V end lost 4 bases, the J end lost 8 bases, and 17 bases lay between the germline ends. CDR3 coding DNA: TGTGCCAGCAGTTTGACTCTGGGGGTTAGGGGCTACACCTTC. Protein sequence: CASSLTLGVRGYTF.

The V and J genes are TRBV6-5 and TRBJ1-2; TRBD1 matches 10 bases. J gave up 8 bases and V 6 bases, and 6 bases lay outside the gene matches. This CDR3 region has 13 residues. Germline CDR1 and CDR2: MNHEY and SVGAGI. The CDR3 nucleotides are TGTGCCAGCAGCCGGGGACAGGGGTTGGGCTACACCTTC. This sequence encodes CASSRGQGLGYTF.